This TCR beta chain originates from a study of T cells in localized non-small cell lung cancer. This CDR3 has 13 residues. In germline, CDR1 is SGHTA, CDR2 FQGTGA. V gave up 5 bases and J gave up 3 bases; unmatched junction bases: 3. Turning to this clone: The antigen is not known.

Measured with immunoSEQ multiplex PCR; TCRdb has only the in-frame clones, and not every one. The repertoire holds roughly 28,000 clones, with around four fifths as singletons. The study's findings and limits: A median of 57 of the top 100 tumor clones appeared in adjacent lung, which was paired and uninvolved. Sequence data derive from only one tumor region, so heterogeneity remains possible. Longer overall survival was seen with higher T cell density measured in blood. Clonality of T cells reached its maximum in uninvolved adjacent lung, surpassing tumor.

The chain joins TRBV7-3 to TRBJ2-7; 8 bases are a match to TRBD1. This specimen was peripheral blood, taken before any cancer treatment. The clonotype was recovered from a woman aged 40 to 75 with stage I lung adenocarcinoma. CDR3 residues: CASSTTGGYEQYF. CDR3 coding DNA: TGTGCCAGCAGCACCACAGGGGGCTACGAGCAGTACTTC.